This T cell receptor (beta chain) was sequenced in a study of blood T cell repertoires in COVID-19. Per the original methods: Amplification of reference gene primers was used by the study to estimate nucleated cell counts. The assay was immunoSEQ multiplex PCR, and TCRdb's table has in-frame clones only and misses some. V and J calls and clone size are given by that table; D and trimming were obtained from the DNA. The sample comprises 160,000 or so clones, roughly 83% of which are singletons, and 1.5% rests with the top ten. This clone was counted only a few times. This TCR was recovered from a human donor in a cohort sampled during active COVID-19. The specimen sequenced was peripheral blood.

CDR3 nucleotides: TGTGCCAGCAGCCATAGGACCGGCGGGGGGGCCACCTACGAGCAGTACTTC. It translates to CASSHRTGGGATYEQYF. The rearrangement uses TRBV3-1 (or the pseudogene TRBV3-2) and TRBJ2-7, with 9 bases identical to TRBD2. Trimming removed 3 bases from V and 2 bases from J; junction bases left unmatched: 11. The CDR3 length is 17 residues. CDR1 and CDR2 from the germline V gene are LGHDT and YNNKEL (reference sequence).